This T cell receptor (beta chain) was documented in a study of blood T cell repertoires in COVID-19 (dated by TCRdb to the early 2020s). Some background on the complete study: Collaborator samples came from the United States, Italy and Spain and covered acute and convalescent phases of COVID-19. Deeply sampled blood TCRbeta repertoires from subjects exposed to, actively infected with, or recovered from COVID-19 were included in the dataset. The repertoires were released in a freely available public database intended as a resource for research on the immune response to SARS-CoV-2. The prospective study material was composed of cDNA or gDNA derived from T cells, B-cell-depleted T cells, or PBMCs. Where available, HLA class I and class II types were obtained from metadata supplied by the sample provider rather than from assay-based typing. Samples were obtained from the ongoing ImmuneRACE study (first 160 participants) and from about 1,300 subjects provided by 6 global collaborators. Nearly every sample came with metadata listing a de-identified subject ID, COVID-19 status, age in years and sex.

Trimming accounts for 5 bases at V and 8 bases at J, while the number of junction bases matched to no gene is 11. The CDR3, cysteine through phenylalanine, is 16 amino acids long. The kept DNA is CDR3 alone, 48 bases in frame from the first base. As encoded in the germline V gene (reference sequence), CDR1 is SEHNR while CDR2 is FQNEAQ. The study at large found these results: The amount of clinical and demographic metadata varied by source and participant and was provided uncurated.

Participants in the prospective study were enrolled through a virtual design, were aged roughly 18 to 95 years, and lived in roughly 26 United States geographic areas. In the prospective study, participants were assigned to cohorts based on the clinical history participants reported in a screening survey and a study questionnaire. Recovered participants in ImmuneRACE Cohort 3 were defined by two consecutive negative NP/OP PCR tests, clearance by a healthcare professional, or resolution of symptoms. Mobile phlebotomists in the prospective study collected whole blood, serum and a nasopharyngeal or oropharyngeal swab from every participant. Participants in the prospective study had the option to provide additional blood draws and questionnaires over a roughly 2-month period. Before DNA extraction, prospective study blood samples were shipped either frozen or at room temperature. TCRbeta CDR3 regions were amplified from genomic DNA using the immunoSEQ Assay, a bias-controlled multiplex PCR. The paper's processing steps were these. The number of nucleated cells in each sample was estimated by amplification of reference gene primers within the assay. Sequence reads were collapsed and filtered to measure the absolute abundance of every unique TCRbeta CDR3 rearrangement. Productive Simpson clonality was computed per sample as the square root of Simpson's diversity index over productive rearrangements. In TCRdb, the immuneACCESS table is reduced to in-frame sequences with V and J assigned. These tables do not hold every clone; where another copy was compared, an unresolved V gene accounts for under half, and the others remain unexplained. V and J calls and clone size are as listed in that table; D and trimming were resolved from the DNA. Counted in this sample were approximately 470,000 clones; approximately 90% of them appeared once. The top ten clones comprise 0.7% of the sample.

Concerning this clone itself: The antigen it binds to is not known. The record has no base qualities; no much larger clone is one base away.

Sequenced material: PBMCs or T cells enriched from blood (not recorded which). The rearrangement joined TRBV7-9 to TRBJ2-7; TRBD2 agrees with 14 junctional bases. The TCR was taken from a woman under 30 who had recovered from COVID-19. The DNA reads as follows: TGTGCCAGCAGCCAGACTAAGACTAGCGGGGGGGACCAGCAGTACTTC. This is translated as CASSQTKTSGGDQQYF.